The 20 T cell receptor beta chains in this list originate from one sample, sequenced in a study of cytomegalovirus exposure and HLA in healthy donors. Some clones are missing from TCRdb's copy, which holds only in-frame ones; the method was immunoSEQ multiplex PCR. The sample gives about 260,000 clones, 90% of which show up once; 3.1% is in the top ten. Input material: PBMCs. These receptors were taken from a woman between 25 and 40 years old in good health and CMV-seronegative.

In DNA, the CDR3 is TGTGCCAGCAGTCGCGGGACGATTGAGACAGATACGCAGTATTTT. This encodes CASSRGTIETDTQYF. V gene TRBV28 combines with J gene TRBJ2-3; a weak D match, TRBD2 (6 bases). Between the trimmed V and J ends, which lost 5 bases and 3 bases, there was a span of 15 bases. The CDR3 is 15 residues long. Germline lookup yields CDR1 MDHEN and CDR2 SYDVKM.

This clone was seen only a few times. The rearrangement joins TRBV11-2 to TRBJ2-7; no definite D call. The CDR3 loop spans 11 amino acids. Trimming shortened V by 2 bases and J by 5 bases, and 4 bases separated the two germline ends. Germline-derived CDR1 and CDR2 are SGHAT and FQNNGV. CDR3 coding DNA: TGTGCCAGCAGCTTAACAGACGAGCAGTACTTC. Translated, it gives CASSLTDEQYF.

The chain is built from TRBV5-4 and TRBJ2-5; TRBD1 might be the D (6 bases). CDR3 length equals 11 residues. Germline V CDR1 and CDR2: SGHNT, YYREEE (reference sequence). V shed 4 bases and J shed 5 bases, with 6 bases lying between them. The chain's CDR3 is CASSRGETQYF. Here the CDR3 DNA reads TGTGCCAGCAGCAGGGGGGAGACCCAGTACTTC.

The chain has TRBV25-1 and TRBJ2-1; 7 bases fit TRBD2. Unmatched junction bases numbered 6, after V lost 0 bases and J lost 4 bases. The CDR3 has 16 residues. Germline V gene sequence: CDR1 MGHDK, CDR2 SYGVNS. The CDR3 nucleotides are TGTGCCAGCAGTGAATATAGGGCGGGAGCGTACAATGAGCAGTTCTTC. Translating gives CASSEYRAGAYNEQFF.

The DNA for the CDR3 is TGCGCCAGCAGCCAAGAATTAGGGACTAGCTACAATGAGCAGTTCTTC. Protein: CASSQELGTSYNEQFF. The genes are TRBV4-3 and TRBJ2-1, with 8 bases fitting TRBD2. Germline-derived CDR1 and CDR2 are LGHNA and YSLEER. The CDR3 runs to 16 residues. Trimming cost V 0 bases and J 3 bases; bases outside gene matches: 4.

This clone was counted a few times. Within the sample, other DNA sequences also encode this same CDR3. The gene calls are TRBV19 and TRBJ1-1, with no clear D. This CDR3 region has 13 residues. V lost 3 bases and J 1 base, leaving 6 bases between the germline ends. Germline CDR1 and CDR2: LNHDA and SQIVND (reference sequence). CDR3 amino acids: CASSIGQNTEAFF. The CDR3 DNA follows: TGTGCCAGTAGTATTGGTCAGAACACTGAAGCTTTCTTT.

V and J are TRBV28 and TRBJ2-1; a weak D match, TRBD1 (5 bases). CDR1 and CDR2 (germline): MDHEN, SYDVKM. The CDR3 runs to 12 residues. V lost 2 bases, J lost 9 bases, and 8 bases lay in between. The CDR3 sequence: CASSLRQGEQFF. CDR3 bases: TGTGCCAGCAGTTTACGGCAGGGTGAGCAGTTCTTC.

This clone was counted only a few times. This chain uses TRBV6-6 with TRBJ2-2, with TRBD2 identical over 9 bases. Germline CDR1 MNHNY, CDR2 SVGAGI (reference sequence). The CDR3 has 14 residues. V lost 2 bases to trimming and J lost 5 bases; unmatched junction nucleotides: 0. Here the CDR3 DNA reads TGTGCCAGCAGTTACGGACTAGCGACCGGGGAGCTGTTTTTT. It translates to CASSYGLATGELFF.

This clone was picked up a small number of times. The chain uses TRBV4-2 and TRBJ2-5; D uncertain. V was trimmed by 0 bases and J by 0 bases, leaving 5 bases between them. Germline assignment: CDR1 LGHNA and CDR2 YNFKEQ. The CDR3 totals 14 residues. The CDR3 sequence: CASSQDDNQETQYF. In DNA form, the CDR3 reads TGTGCCAGCAGCCAAGATGACAACCAAGAGACCCAGTACTTC.

The chain links TRBV29-1 to TRBJ2-7, with 7 bases identical to TRBD1. The CDR3 has 15 amino acids. Germline values: CDR1 SQVTM, CDR2 ANQGSEA. The V gene end was trimmed by 4 bases and the J gene end by 0 bases; junction bases not matched to a gene: 9. CDR3 sequence: CSVVPGRGNSYEQYF. In DNA, the CDR3 is TGCAGCGTTGTCCCCGGCAGGGGGAACTCCTACGAGCAGTACTTC.

The chain links TRBV5-1 to TRBJ1-2, with unresolved D. V was cut by 0 bases and J by 6 bases, with 9 bases left in between. Germline CDR1 and CDR2: SGHRS and YFSETQ. This CDR3 comprises 13 residues. The CDR3 region has the DNA TGCGCCAGCAGCTTGGGTCATCCTGATGGCTACACCTTC. It translates to CASSLGHPDGYTF.

The chain is built from TRBV2 and TRBJ2-7, with 9 bases lining up with TRBD1. V shed 11 bases and J 6 bases; nucleotides not matched to a gene: 11. The CDR3 runs to 13 residues. Germline assignment: CDR1 SNHLY and CDR2 FYNNEI. The CDR3 nucleotides read TGTGCCGGCGGGAGACAGGGGGATTTCGAGCAGTACTTC. The encoded protein is CAGGRQGDFEQYF.

V and J are TRBV15 and TRBJ2-7; 12 nucleotides agree with TRBD2. The V gene end was trimmed by 3 bases and the J gene end by 4 bases; junction bases not matched to a gene: 13. The V gene's germline CDR1 is LNHNV and CDR2 YYDKDF (reference sequence). The CDR3 runs 18 residues. This chain's CDR3 is CATSSPGLAGSLGYEQYF. The DNA of the CDR3 is TGTGCCACCAGCAGCCCGGGACTAGCGGGCTCCTTGGGGTACGAGCAGTACTTC.

The chain links TRBV4-2 to TRBJ2-7, with 9 bases lining up with TRBD1. The CDR3 covers 16 residues. The V and J ends lost 3 bases and 3 bases, in that order; junction bases with no gene match: 9. Looked up from germline, CDR1 is LGHNA and CDR2 is YNFKEQ. CDR3 sequence reads: CASSQEQAGQGYEQYF. The CDR3 DNA sequence: TGTGCCAGCAGCCAGGAACAAGCGGGACAGGGCTACGAGCAGTACTTC.

This clone was seen more than once but under ten times. The rearrangement links TRBV27 to TRBJ2-7, with D unclear. CDR3 length equals 14 residues. Trimming left V 0 bases short and J 4 bases short, with 10 bases between. Looked up from germline, CDR1 is MNHEY and CDR2 is SMNVEV (reference sequence). CDR3 loop: CASSLSGPFYEQYF. CDR3 in DNA: TGTGCCAGCAGTTTATCGGGCCCCTTTTACGAGCAGTACTTC.

V gene TRBV28 combines with J gene TRBJ1-2; D remains ambiguous. This CDR3 is 16 amino acids long. Germline CDR1 and CDR2: MDHEN and SYDVKM. With 7 bases removed from V and 6 bases from J, the gap between germline ends came to 24 bases. CDR3 protein: CASTDDWSAEVDGYTF. DNA for the CDR3: TGTGCCAGCACCGATGATTGGTCGGCAGAAGTTGATGGCTACACCTTC.

As DNA, the CDR3 is TGTGCCAGCAGTTTATTGGGGGGGCGGTACGAGCAGTACTTC. Protein product: CASSLLGGRYEQYF. This chain joins TRBV27 and TRBJ2-7; a weak D match, TRBD2 (7 bases). The V end was cut by 1 base, the J end by 4 bases, with 11 bases between. The CDR3 sequence is 14 residues long. The germline V gene encodes CDR1 MNHEY and CDR2 SMNVEV (reference sequence).

The gene calls are TRBV2 and TRBJ2-2; D possibly corresponds to TRBD2 (5 bases). This CDR3 comprises 13 residues. Germline assignment: CDR1 SNHLY and CDR2 FYNNEI. V lost 6 bases and J lost 6, with 11 bases in between. The DNA of the CDR3 is TGTGCCAGCAGGAGGGTTTCGGCCGGGGAGCTGTTTTTT. Its translation: CASRRVSAGELFF.

The rearrangement uses TRBV2 and TRBJ1-2, with 10 bases lining up with TRBD1. V lost 7 bases and J lost 3; bases outside the gene matches: 20. The CDR3 is 19 amino acids. Germline CDR1 SNHLY, CDR2 FYNNEI. CDR3 sequence reads: CASTLGGQGRRLEDYGYTF. The DNA of the CDR3 is TGTGCCAGCACCTTAGGGGGACAGGGGAGAAGATTAGAAGACTATGGCTACACCTTC.

This chain uses TRBV27 with TRBJ2-7; D not resolved. CDR3 length: 13 residues. The germline gives CDR1 MNHEY, CDR2 SMNVEV (reference sequence). The ends were cut back, 5 bases at V and 3 bases at J, with 11 bases in the middle. CDR3 in DNA: TGTGCCAGCAGTATCTCCGGAAACTACGAGCAGTACTTC. It yields the protein CASSISGNYEQYF.